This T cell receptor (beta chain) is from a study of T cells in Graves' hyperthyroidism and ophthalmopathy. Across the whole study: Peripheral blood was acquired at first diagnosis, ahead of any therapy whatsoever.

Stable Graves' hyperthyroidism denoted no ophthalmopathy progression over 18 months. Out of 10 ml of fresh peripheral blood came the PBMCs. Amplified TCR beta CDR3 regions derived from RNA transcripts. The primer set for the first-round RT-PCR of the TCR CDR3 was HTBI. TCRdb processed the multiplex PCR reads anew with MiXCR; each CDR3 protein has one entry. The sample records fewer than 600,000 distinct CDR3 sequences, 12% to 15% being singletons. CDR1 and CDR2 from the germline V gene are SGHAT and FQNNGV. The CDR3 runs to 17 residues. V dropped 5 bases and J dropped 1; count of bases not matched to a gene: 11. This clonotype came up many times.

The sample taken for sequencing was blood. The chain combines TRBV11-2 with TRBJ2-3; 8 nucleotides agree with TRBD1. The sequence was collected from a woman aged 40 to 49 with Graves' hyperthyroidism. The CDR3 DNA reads TGTGCCAGCAGCCCATTCCCCGGGACAGGACGCACAGATACGCAGTATTTT. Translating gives CASSPFPGTGRTDTQYF.